The sequence of this T cell receptor (beta chain) was determined in a study of shared clonotypes between healthy human individuals. Study findings and constraints: Generally, naive subsets came out with larger estimated richness than memory subsets.

A note on this clone: Antigen unknown.

As processed by the authors: Quality scores were absent from the junction-only immunoSEQ sequences, so filtering differed. TCRdb's copy holds only in-frame clones and misses some; the assay was immunoSEQ multiplex PCR. V, J and clone size are those of that table, while D and trimming were read from the DNA. The sample has about 600,000 clones, roughly 97% seen once. V dropped 1 base and J dropped 0 bases, with 10 bases sitting between them. This CDR3 contains 15 residues. CDR1 and CDR2 (germline): SGHRS, YFSETQ. V usage is TRBV5-1 and J usage is TRBJ1-1; D is possibly TRBD1 (5 bases). Sample: naive CD4+ T cells sorted from blood. Subset denoted: CD45RA+ positively selected. The clonotype comes from a woman under 40 in good health. The CDR3 sequence: CASSLRWGMNTEAFF. The CDR3 region has the DNA TGCGCCAGCAGCTTGAGATGGGGGATGAACACTGAAGCTTTCTTT.